The clone carrying this T cell receptor beta chain was recorded only once. The sample is drawn from a study of cytomegalovirus exposure and HLA in healthy donors. In the PCR, 60 Vbeta and 13 Jbeta primers were used. Clones were sequenced by immunoSEQ multiplex PCR, and TCRdb holds only the in-frame ones, with some missing. The top ten hold roughly 10% of the sample, which has roughly 160,000 clones, approximately 85% seen once. After removal of 1 base from V and 3 bases from J, the junction contained 5 bases not matched to a gene. Germline CDR1 reads SGHTA; CDR2 reads FQGTGA. The CDR3 totals 15 residues.

Specimen: PBMCs. V usage is TRBV7-3 and J usage is TRBJ2-5, with 7 bases that match TRBD2. The clonotype was recovered from a man between 18 and 35 years old in good health and CMV-seropositive. CDR3 in amino acids: CASSLRRGSEETQYF. The CDR3 nucleotides are TGTGCCAGCAGCTTAAGGCGGGGGAGCGAAGAGACCCAGTACTTC.